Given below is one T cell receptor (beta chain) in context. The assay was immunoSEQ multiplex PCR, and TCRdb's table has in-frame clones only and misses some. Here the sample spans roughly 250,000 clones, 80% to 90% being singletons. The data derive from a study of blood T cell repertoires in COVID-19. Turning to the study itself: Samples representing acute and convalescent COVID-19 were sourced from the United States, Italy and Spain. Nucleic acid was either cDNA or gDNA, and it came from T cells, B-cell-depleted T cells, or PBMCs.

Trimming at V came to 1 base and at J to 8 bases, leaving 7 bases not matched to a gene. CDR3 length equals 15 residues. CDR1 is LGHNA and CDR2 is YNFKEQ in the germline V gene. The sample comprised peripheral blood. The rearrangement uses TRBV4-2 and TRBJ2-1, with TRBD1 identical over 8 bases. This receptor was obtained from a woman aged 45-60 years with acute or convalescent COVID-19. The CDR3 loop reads CASSQVDRGGDEQFF. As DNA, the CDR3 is TGTGCCAGCAGCCAAGTTGACAGGGGTGGGGATGAGCAGTTCTTC.